The clone carrying this T cell receptor (beta chain) was counted ten times or more. Antigen unknown. These data originate in a study of T cells in Graves' hyperthyroidism and ophthalmopathy. Study-level results: Before onset, ophthalmopathy was predicted by the model a median roughly 6.8 months earlier. Through a model of 13 V-J features, ophthalmopathy was separated from stable hyperthyroidism.

Amplification of TCR beta CDR3 regions was performed using RNA transcripts as template. The TCR CDR3 was amplified in a first-round RT-PCR using the HTBI primer set. TCRdb fed the multiplex PCR reads into MiXCR, producing one record per CDR3 protein. The sample lists 500,000 to 750,000 distinct CDR3 sequences, around a sixth occurring once. The germline V and J ends were trimmed by 10 bases and 3 bases, with 10 bases remaining between them. The germline V gene has CDR1 MDHEN and CDR2 SYDVKM. The CDR3 loop spans 11 amino acids. This clonotype was sampled from a woman in her thirties with Graves' hyperthyroidism. Sequenced material: blood. The chain uses TRBV28 and TRBJ2-7, with D tentatively TRBD2 (5 bases). The CDR3 nucleotides read TGTGCCATACGACGGGACTACGAGCAGTACTTC. This codes for CAIRRDYEQYF.